This note documents a single T cell receptor (beta chain) sequence. These data are taken from a study of beta chain features in type 1 diabetes. The isolated RNA, all of it, was reverse transcribed, so expressed TCRB transcripts were what got sequenced. Sequenced by immunoSEQ multiplex PCR; TCRdb stores in-frame clones only, minus some. The sample includes under 350,000 clones, approximately 8% of them seen just once. The CDR3 has 15 residues. Germline trimming cut 10 bases from V and 7 bases from J; bases unmatched to any gene: 14. Germline V gives CDR1 MNHEY, CDR2 SMNVEV (reference sequence). The chain combines TRBV27 with TRBJ2-2, with TRBD1 matching over 8 bases. This sequence was found in a woman between 18 and 29 years old in good health. Sequencing was carried out using central memory CD4+ T cells from blood. This chain's CDR3 is CATSTGGNRIGELFF. The CDR3 nucleotides are TGTGCCACCTCTACAGGGGGAAATAGAATCGGGGAGCTGTTTTTT.